This TCR beta chain was sequenced in a study of tumor and adjacent non-tumor tissue in lung cancer. Across the whole study: Samples averaged about 3.8 million productive TCRbeta reads each.

This sample's RNA came from whole unsorted tissue. Newly diagnosed lung cancer patients had thoracic surgery in China, August–late 2014, without prior chemotherapy. This CDR3 contains 16 residues. Germline CDR1 is MGHRA and CDR2 is YSYEKL. A word on this clonotype: Its antigen is not identified. One end of the junction does not line up with germline, which may come from a read error.

Study results and caveats: Higher tumor TCR diversity was associated with shorter survival.

The library came from three nested PCR rounds adapted from ARM-PCR protocols. Each CDR3 protein is one row after TCRdb ran MiXCR on the multiplex PCR reads. The sample has over 130,000 distinct CDR3 sequences, roughly 66% seen once. The origin of this receptor is a man between 60 and 70 years old with small cell lung cancer. V and J are TRBV4-1 and TRBJ2-3; D may be TRBD2 (5 bases). The sequencing input was lung tumor tissue. CDR3 nucleotides: TGTGCCAGCAGCCAGCCTGGGAGCCCTCTCACAGATACGCAGTATTTT. Its protein is CASSQPGSPLTDTQYF.